This T cell receptor (beta chain) came from a study of T cell repertoires in cytomegalovirus infection. Study summary: Epitope selection comprised recently identified HLA-C-restricted CMV epitopes and well-studied HLA-B-restricted CMV epitopes. Through public TCR beta signatures, both CMV infection and matching HLA type were indicated.

As for this clonotype: The antigen is undetermined.

TCRdb re-called the reads through MiXCR, storing one row per CDR3 protein. The repertoire holds roughly 990,000 distinct CDR3 sequences, 31% seen once, with 13% in the top ten. Germline V gene lookup returns CDR1 SGHTA and CDR2 FQGNSA. V shed 5 bases, J shed 7 bases, and the junction held 12 bases outside the gene matches. The CDR3 covers 15 residues. This sequence originates from a human donor in good health (CMV status not recorded). Some clones in this sample may be carry-over from other donors' samples. The chain employs TRBV7-2 and TRBJ2-5; TRBD1 aligns across 8 bases. The input for sequencing was cultured CD8+ T cells from PBMCs, taken from culture after CMV antigen stimulation. The CDR3 reads CASSQTQGGRRTQYF. Here the CDR3 DNA reads TGTGCCAGCAGCCAAACACAGGGGGGCCGAAGGACCCAGTACTTC.